This passage covers 24 T cell receptor beta chains from one sample sequenced in a study of blood T cell repertoires in COVID-19. Only in-frame clones appear in the TCRdb table, and some are missing; sequencing was by immunoSEQ multiplex PCR. This sample has more than 85,000 clones, with about 90% found just once. The source material was peripheral blood. Source of these receptors: a man between 65 and 85 years old with acute or convalescent COVID-19.

This clone showed up just a few times. The rearrangement links TRBV3-1 (or the pseudogene TRBV3-2) to TRBJ1-2, with 7 bases matching TRBD1. The V segment lost 4 bases and the J segment 6 bases; nucleotides outside the gene matches: 2. CDR3 length equals 12 residues. The germline CDR1 and CDR2 sequences are LGHDT and YNNKEL (reference sequence). The CDR3 protein is CASSPQGNGYTF. CDR3 nucleotide sequence: TGTGCCAGCAGCCCACAGGGGAATGGCTACACCTTC.

This sequence joins TRBV9 and TRBJ2-1; 11 bases are a match to TRBD2. CDR1 SGDLS and CDR2 YYNGEE come from the germline V gene. V dropped 2 bases and J dropped 3; count of bases not matched to a gene: 1. CDR3 length: 15 residues. In DNA form, the CDR3 reads TGTGCCAGCAGCGTCCTAGCGGGGGGCTACAATGAGCAGTTCTTC. Translation: CASSVLAGGYNEQFF.

The chain joins TRBV3-1 (or the pseudogene TRBV3-2) to TRBJ2-6; 7 bases are shared with TRBD2. Trimming removed 4 bases from V and 1 base from J; junction bases left unmatched: 4. Germline loops: CDR1 LGHDT, CDR2 YNNKEL (reference sequence). This CDR3 comprises 16 residues. CDR3 in DNA: TGTGCCAGCAGCCTCGGGGGGTTTTCTGGGGCCAACGTCCTGACTTTC. Protein sequence: CASSLGGFSGANVLTF.

The gene calls are TRBV19 and TRBJ1-2, with 8 bases aligning to TRBD1. The trim removed 4 bases at V and 7 bases at J, leaving 8 bases unmatched. Germline CDR1 is LNHDA and CDR2 is SQIVND (reference sequence). CDR3 length equals 14 residues. The CDR3 sequence is CASSTAGTGSGYTF. CDR3 coding DNA: TGTGCCAGTAGTACCGCCGGGACAGGCAGTGGCTACACCTTC.

This chain connects TRBV4-1 to TRBJ2-2; TRBD1 is a possible D gene (5 bases). The V gene lost 5 bases and the J gene lost 0 bases, with 19 bases spanning the gap. This CDR3 comprises 18 residues. Germline V gives CDR1 MGHRA, CDR2 YSYEKL. CDR3 sequence reads: CASSSRSLTAANTGELFF. The DNA for the CDR3 is TGCGCCAGCAGCTCCCGTAGCCTGACAGCCGCGAACACCGGGGAGCTGTTTTTT.

This chain connects TRBV6-1 to TRBJ2-5; D may be TRBD1 (5 bases). Germline V gene lookup returns CDR1 MNHNS and CDR2 SASEGT. Trimming removed 3 bases from V and 1 base from J, with 12 bases in between. There are 15 residues in the CDR3. CDR3 DNA: TGTGCCAGCAGTGAGATCTCAGGGCCCCAAGAGACCCAGTACTTC. Protein: CASSEISGPQETQYF.

V is TRBV14 and J is TRBJ1-3; the D is unclear. The CDR3 spans 14 residues. Germline-derived CDR1 and CDR2 are SGHDN and FVKESK. Trimming cost V 2 bases and J 0 bases, with 5 bases left between them. The CDR3 reads CASSQQASGNTIYF. CDR3 sequence (DNA): TGTGCCAGCAGCCAACAAGCCTCTGGAAACACCATATATTTT. The full variable domain, rest sourced from reference TRBV14 and TRBJ1-3, is EAGVTQFPSHSVIEKGQTVTLRCDPISGHDNLYWYRRVMGKEIKFLLHFVKESKQDESGMPNNRFLAERTGGTYSTLKVQPAELEDSGVYFCASSQQASGNTIYFGEGSWLTVV.

The V call is TRBV5-4, the J call TRBJ1-6; TRBD1 matches 7 bases. J lost 10 bases, V lost 5 bases, and 9 bases had no gene match. The CDR3 sequence is 14 residues long. Looked up from germline, CDR1 is SGHNT and CDR2 is YYREEE (reference sequence). The CDR3 spells CASSSTGDGSPLHF. Written as DNA, the CDR3 is TGTGCCAGCAGTTCTACAGGGGATGGATCACCCCTCCACTTT.

The V gene is TRBV28, the J gene TRBJ1-2; maybe TRBD1 (6 bases). Germline CDR1 and CDR2: MDHEN and SYDVKM. This CDR3 is 14 amino acids long. Between the trimmed V and J ends, which lost 5 bases and 4 bases, there was a span of 14 bases. The CDR3 loop reads CASSPDRNFYGYTF. The CDR3 bases are TGTGCCAGCAGTCCTGACAGGAACTTCTATGGCTACACCTTC.

Only one count was recorded for this clone. The genes are TRBV5-1 and TRBJ1-2; 9 bases fit TRBD1. This CDR3 has 15 residues. Trimming removed 4 bases from V and 2 bases from J; junction bases left unmatched: 6. CDR1 is SGHRS, CDR2 YFSETQ, per germline. The CDR3 nucleotides read TGCGCCAGCAGCCCGGGGACAGGGCACAACTATGGCTACACCTTC. Encoded protein: CASSPGTGHNYGYTF.

This chain links TRBV9 with TRBJ1-6; 10 bases map to TRBD1. The germline CDR1 and CDR2 sequences are SGDLS and YYNGEE. The CDR3 sequence is 15 residues long. Germline trimming cut 3 bases from V and 9 bases from J; bases unmatched to any gene: 6. The chain's CDR3 is CASSGRQGAASPLHF. The CDR3 DNA sequence: TGTGCCAGCAGCGGCCGACAGGGGGCAGCTTCACCCCTCCACTTT. Together with reference TRBV9 and TRBJ1-6, the CDR3 gives the full variable domain: DSGVTQTPKHLITATGQRVTLRCSPRSGDLSVYWYQQSLDQGLQFLIQYYNGEERAKGNILERFSAQQFPDLHSELNLSSLELGDSALYFCASSGRQGAASPLHFGNGTRLTVT.

This clone showed up just once. The chain carries TRBV5-1 and TRBJ2-3; D remains ambiguous. The CDR3 has 14 amino acids. Germline CDR1 SGHRS, CDR2 YFSETQ. V lost 5 bases and J lost 0, with 10 bases in between. The CDR3 sequence is CASREQSSTDTQYF. CDR3 nucleotides: TGCGCCAGCAGGGAGCAATCTAGCACAGATACGCAGTATTTT.

The chain recombines TRBV30 with TRBJ1-3, with 7 positions matching TRBD1. In germline, CDR1 is GTSNPN, CDR2 SVGIG (reference sequence). The CDR3 covers 13 residues. V dropped 8 bases and J dropped 3; count of bases not matched to a gene: 7. Written as DNA, the CDR3 is TGTGCCAGTACCCGGGACAGTGGAAACACCATATATTTT. Translating it yields CASTRDSGNTIYF.

The chain is built from TRBV9 and TRBJ1-2; tentatively, D is TRBD1 (5 bases). CDR3 length: 14 residues. Germline CDR1 reads SGDLS; CDR2 reads YYNGEE. Trimming shortened V by 2 bases and J by 4 bases, and 12 bases separated the two germline ends. This CDR3 is CASSVSGGGYGYTF. The CDR3 DNA is TGTGCCAGCAGCGTGAGTGGGGGAGGCTATGGCTACACCTTC.

The chain carries TRBV5-1 and TRBJ2-3, with 8 bases aligning to TRBD2. Per germline, CDR1 SGHRS and CDR2 YFSETQ. V lost 7 bases to trimming and J lost 0 bases; unmatched junction nucleotides: 7. This CDR3 comprises 15 residues. The CDR3 spells CASGSGGRSTDTQYF. In nucleotides, the CDR3 is TGCGCCAGCGGAAGCGGGGGTCGTAGCACAGATACGCAGTATTTT.

The chain combines TRBV15 with TRBJ2-7; D is unclear. Between the trimmed V and J ends, which lost 0 bases and 0 bases, there was a span of 9 bases. The CDR3 totals 15 residues. Germline V CDR1 and CDR2: LNHNV, YYDKDF (reference sequence). CDR3 nucleotide sequence: TGTGCCACCAGCAGAGAGGCGGCGAGCTCCTACGAGCAGTACGTC. Translated: CATSREAASSYEQYV.

The J gene is TRBJ2-2, the V gene TRBV9; 7 bases match TRBD2. Germline-derived CDR1 and CDR2 are SGDLS and YYNGEE. The length of the CDR3 is 14 residues. Trimming took 4 bases from V and 6 from J; bases not matched to a gene: 6. DNA for the CDR3: TGTGCCAGCAGCCCCTGGGAGGGCCCCGGGGAGCTGTTTTTT. This sequence encodes CASSPWEGPGELFF.

V usage is TRBV14 and J usage is TRBJ2-1; D is unclear. Trimming pared 0 bases from V and 10 bases from J, leaving 10 bases between. The germline CDR1 and CDR2 sequences are SGHDN and FVKESK. This CDR3 spans 13 amino acids. The CDR3 loop reads CASSQDLHGEQFF. CDR3 nucleotide sequence: TGTGCCAGCAGCCAAGACCTACACGGGGAGCAGTTCTTC. Looking up the rest from reference TRBV14 and TRBJ2-1 gives the full variable domain: EAGVTQFPSHSVIEKGQTVTLRCDPISGHDNLYWYRRVMGKEIKFLLHFVKESKQDESGMPNNRFLAERTGGTYSTLKVQPAELEDSGVYFCASSQDLHGEQFFGPGTRLTVL.

This sequence joins TRBV7-9 and TRBJ2-4; D is possibly TRBD1 (6 bases). V shed 2 bases and J shed 0 bases, with 11 bases lying between them. Germline CDR1 and CDR2: SEHNR and FQNEAQ (reference sequence). The CDR3 is made up of 16 amino acids. This chain's CDR3 is CASSLLGGEAKNIQYF. CDR3 DNA sequence: TGTGCCAGCAGCTTATTAGGGGGTGAAGCCAAAAACATTCAGTACTTC.

V and J are TRBV6-5 and TRBJ1-2; a weak D match, TRBD1 (6 bases). The CDR3 has 15 amino acids. The V end lost 8 bases, the J end lost 7 bases, and 23 bases lay between the germline ends. Germline V gives CDR1 MNHEY, CDR2 SVGAGI. This CDR3 reads CASPTAEGGDFGYTF. In DNA form, the CDR3 reads TGTGCCAGCCCTACGGCCGAGGGGGGGGACTTTGGCTACACCTTC.

This clone was picked up one time. The chain has TRBV5-1 and TRBJ2-5, with 11 bases fitting TRBD1. Germline V CDR1 and CDR2: SGHRS, YFSETQ. This CDR3 has 15 residues. Trimming took 4 bases from V and 5 from J; bases not matched to a gene: 7. The CDR3 loop is CASSEDRGRSETQYF. The DNA for the CDR3 is TGCGCCAGCAGCGAGGACAGGGGGCGAAGTGAGACCCAGTACTTC.

The chain joins TRBV28 to TRBJ2-7; TRBD1 aligns across 7 bases. Per the germline V gene, CDR1 is MDHEN and CDR2 is SYDVKM. V shed 4 bases, J shed 7 bases, and the junction held 4 bases outside the gene matches. This CDR3 has 12 amino acids. CDR3 region: CASSSSGGEQYF. Written as DNA, the CDR3 is TGTGCCAGCAGTTCATCAGGGGGAGAGCAGTACTTC.

This chain links TRBV24-1 with TRBJ1-5; 8 nucleotides line up with TRBD1. The germline V gene encodes CDR1 KGHDR and CDR2 SFDVKD. The V segment lost 5 bases and the J segment 4 bases; nucleotides outside the gene matches: 3. The CDR3 runs to 14 residues. The CDR3 spells CATSGTGRNQPQHF. Written as DNA, the CDR3 is TGTGCCACCAGTGGGACAGGGAGGAATCAGCCCCAGCATTTT.

This clone was picked up one time. The V call is TRBV25-1, the J call TRBJ2-7, with D unclear. In germline, CDR1 is MGHDK, CDR2 SYGVNS. This CDR3 has 14 amino acids. V dropped 8 bases and J dropped 0 bases, with 14 bases sitting between them. CDR3 loop: CASGYPDSSYEQYV. The CDR3 DNA sequence: TGTGCCAGCGGTTACCCAGATTCCTCCTACGAGCAGTACGTC.